This TCR beta chain was profiled in a study of T cell responses to AZD1222 COVID-19 vaccine. The assay was immunoSEQ multiplex PCR, and TCRdb's table has in-frame clones only and misses some. The sample contains over 110,000 clones, more than 85% of which appear only once. General observations from the study: Reports indicate that nearly half of spike-specific TCRs are directed at unmutated variant regions. Every sample of the repertoires postdated the peak T cell response.

In germline, CDR1 is SGHDT, CDR2 YYEEEE. The CDR3 is 17 residues long. V shed 4 bases and J 4 bases; nucleotides not matched to a gene: 15. About this clone itself: Its specificity is not known.

The sequence was obtained from an adult in good health. Sequenced here: peripheral blood, sampled on day 0 of AZD1222 vaccination. The rearrangement joins TRBV5-6 to TRBJ2-5, with 8 bases identical to TRBD2. This CDR3 reads CASSQNGGGARGETQYF. CDR3 DNA sequence: TGTGCCAGCAGCCAGAACGGGGGGGGCGCGAGAGGAGAGACCCAGTACTTC. The whole variable domain, filled in from reference TRBV5-6 and TRBJ2-5, reads DAGVTQSPTHLIKTRGQQVTLRCSPKSGHDTVSWYQQALGQGPQFIFQYYEEEERQRGNFPDRFSGHQFPNYSSELNVNALLLGDSALYLCASSQNGGGARGETQYFGPGTRLLVL.